These T cell receptor beta chains were read from a single sample in a study of cytomegalovirus exposure and HLA in healthy donors. The table came from immunoSEQ multiplex PCR; TCRdb's copy has only in-frame clones and leaves some out. The sample gives approximately 200,000 clones, 75% to 80% of which show up once; around 1.7% is in the top ten. The specimen sequenced was PBMCs. These receptors came from a man younger than 30 in good health and CMV-seronegative. The CDR3 runs from the conserved cysteine through the conserved F or W. A D gene is named only where the DNA matches it firmly. Size values are once, few and many counts, or a class for expanded clones, and some rows have none.

TRBV7-2	few	-	TRBJ2-7	TGTGCCAGCAGTCGGGGGGCATACGAGCAGTACTTC	CASSRGAYEQYF
TRBV4-3	-	TRBD2	TRBJ2-1	TGCGCCAGCAGCCAAGAGCTAGCGGGAGGGGAGCAGTTCTTC	CASSQELAGGEQFF
TRBV9	once	TRBD1	TRBJ2-7	TGTGCCAGCAGCGTAGGACAGGGATCAGTGGAGCAGTACTTC	CASSVGQGSVEQYF
TRBV18	-	TRBD1	TRBJ1-1	TGTGCCAGCTCACCACCGGTTGTGACAGGGGTTCGAGCTTTCTTT	CASSPPVVTGVRAFF
TRBV29-1	few	TRBD1	TRBJ1-2	TGCAGCGTTGAAGTAGGACAGGGGGCGCCGTATGGCTACACCTTC	CSVEVGQGAPYGYTF
TRBV18	-	TRBD1	TRBJ1-1	TGTGCCAGCTCATTCGGGACAGGGGGACTTGGAACTGAAGCTTTCTTT	CASSFGTGGLGTEAFF
TRBV2	-	TRBD2	TRBJ2-3	TGTGCCAGCAACCTTCCGGGACTAGCAGGATCGACTAGCACAGATACGCAGTATTTT	CASNLPGLAGSTSTDTQYF
TRBV12-5	-	TRBD2	TRBJ2-1	TGTGCTAGTGGTGCCGGACTAGCGTTTACCAATGAGCAGTTCTTC	CASGAGLAFTNEQFF
TRBV18	few	-	TRBJ1-1	TGTGCCAGCTCACCTCCAGGGCCCTCTGAAGCTTTCTTT	CASSPPGPSEAFF
TRBV27	-	TRBD1	TRBJ2-7	TGTGCCAGCAGCCGACAGGGTTCGACCTACGAGCAGTACTTC	CASSRQGSTYEQYF
TRBV12-5	-	TRBD1	TRBJ1-5	TGTGCTAGTGGCCGACAGGGGGGCAATCAGCCCCAGCATTTT	CASGRQGGNQPQHF
TRBV6-5	-	-	TRBJ2-1	TGTGCCAGCAGTCGCGACAGAGCCTACAATGAGCAGTTCTTC	CASSRDRAYNEQFF
TRBV28	-	-	TRBJ2-1	TGTGCCAGCAGAGGCAGGGAACACAATGAGCAGTTCTTC	CASRGREHNEQFF
TRBV7-9	-	TRBD1	TRBJ2-2	TGTGCCAGCAGCGGGCGGACAGGGGAGAACACCGGGGAGCTGTTTTTT	CASSGRTGENTGELFF
TRBV28	-	TRBD2	TRBJ2-7	TGTGCCAGCAGTTTACTAGCGGGACCGCGAAAGCAGTACTTC	CASSLLAGPRKQYF
TRBV4-3	-	TRBD1	TRBJ1-6	TGCGCCAGCAGCCAAGATTACTACCGGGACAGGGTCAATTCACCCCTCCACTTT	CASSQDYYRDRVNSPLHF
TRBV13	-	TRBD2	TRBJ2-3	TGTGCCAGCAGCTCCACCACTAGCGGGGAGGGGGATACGCAGTATTTT	CASSSTTSGEGDTQYF
TRBV14	-	TRBD1	TRBJ1-3	TGTGCCAGCAGCCAAGAAGCAGGGGGCTCTGGAAACACCATATATTTT	CASSQEAGGSGNTIYF
TRBV18	-	TRBD1	TRBJ2-2	TGTGCCAGCTCACCGCCGACAGGGGGCAACACCGGGGAGCTGTTTTTT	CASSPPTGGNTGELFF
TRBV6-6	once	TRBD2	TRBJ2-7	TGTGCCAGCAGCCCCGTCTCTAGCGGGGTGTACGAGCAGTACTTC	CASSPVSSGVYEQYF
TRBV23-1	-	-	TRBJ1-2	TGCGCCAGCACGGGGGTAGATGGCTACACCTTC	CASTGVDGYTF
TRBV6-6	-	-	TRBJ2-7	TGTGCCAGCAGTTACCCCCGGGGGGCATCTCGTTACGAGCAGTACTTC	CASSYPRGASRYEQYF
TRBV29-1	-	TRBD1	TRBJ1-2	TGCAGCGTCGCCGGGACAGGGGGATTTGGCTACACCTTC	CSVAGTGGFGYTF
TRBV6-5	-	-	TRBJ2-7	TGTGCCAGCCGGGTGTTCGGCGAGCAGTACTTC	CASRVFGEQYF
TRBV18	-	-	TRBJ1-1	TGTGCCAGCTCACGAAACGTGGGGGCGAAGGTCATGAACACTGAAGCTTTCTTT	CASSRNVGAKVMNTEAFF
TRBV6-1	-	-	TRBJ2-2	TGTGCCAGCAGCCCAATCAAAACCGGGGAGCTGTTTTTT	CASSPIKTGELFF
TRBV9	-	TRBD1	TRBJ2-7	TGTGCCAGCAGCGGACAGACAGGGGCCACCTACGAGCAGTACTTC	CASSGQTGATYEQYF
TRBV7-7	few	TRBD2	TRBJ2-2	TGTGCTAGCAGCCGGGACTACAACACCGGGGAGCTGTTTTTT	CASSRDYNTGELFF
TRBV5-4	few	-	TRBJ1-2	TGTGCCATAAAAACGGAGTGGAGCTACACCTTC	CAIKTEWSYTF
TRBV5-1	-	-	TRBJ2-5	TGCGCCAGCAGCTTTCATGGGGAAGGGGGAGAGACCCAGTACTTC	CASSFHGEGGETQYF
TRBV4-3	once	-	TRBJ2-2	TGCGCCAGCGGGCCGGGGTCCGTTGACACCGGGGAGCTGTTTTTT	CASGPGSVDTGELFF
TRBV7-2	-	TRBD1	TRBJ2-7	TGTGCCAGCAGCCTACGGGACAGAACCTACGAGCAGTACTTC	CASSLRDRTYEQYF
TRBV29-1	-	-	TRBJ1-1	TGCAGCGTGGGTGGGCAGACCGGCACTGAAGCTTTCTTT	CSVGGQTGTEAFF
TRBV29-1	-	-	TRBJ2-1	TGCAGCGTTGAAGATGCGGTGGATGAGCAGTTCTTC	CSVEDAVDEQFF
TRBV7-2	once	-	TRBJ2-7	TGTGCCAGCAGCCGGACTTCTTACGAGCAGTACTTC	CASSRTSYEQYF
TRBV2	-	TRBD1	TRBJ2-7	TGTGCCAGCAGTCGACAGGGGAGTCTCTACGAGCAGTACTTC	CASSRQGSLYEQYF
TRBV5-1	-	TRBD2	TRBJ2-1	TGCGCCAGCAGCTTGGTTGGCGGGAGTACCTACAATGAGCAGTTCTTC	CASSLVGGSTYNEQFF
TRBV4-2	few	TRBD1	TRBJ1-4	TGTGCCAGCAGCCAAGGACAGGGTGCAACTAATGAAAAACTGTTTTTT	CASSQGQGATNEKLFF
TRBV19	-	-	TRBJ1-4	TGTGCCAGTGCGGGGAATAATGAAAAACTGTTTTTT	CASAGNNEKLFF
TRBV19	-	TRBD2	TRBJ2-7	TGTGCCAGTAGTATCGTTAGCGGGCCGCCTAACGAGCAGTACTTC	CASSIVSGPPNEQYF
TRBV7-9	-	TRBD1	TRBJ2-7	TGTTCCAGCAGCCCCAGACAGGGCTCCTACGAGCAGTACTTC	CSSSPRQGSYEQYF
TRBV5-4	-	TRBD1	TRBJ1-2	TGTGCCAGCAGCCCCTCGGACAGGGCCTATGGCTACACCTTC	CASSPSDRAYGYTF
TRBV9	-	TRBD2	TRBJ2-1	TGTGCCAGCAGCGTTGGGCTAGCGGGGATAAGCTCCTACAATGAGCAGTTCTTC	CASSVGLAGISSYNEQFF
TRBV6-6	-	-	TRBJ2-2	TGTGCCAGCAGAATATCGGGGAGTACCGGGGAGCTGTTTTTT	CASRISGSTGELFF
TRBV19	-	TRBD2	TRBJ2-7	TGTGCCAGTAGTATAGGCCTAGCGGGGACCTACGAGCAGTACTTC	CASSIGLAGTYEQYF
TRBV15	-	TRBD1	TRBJ1-5	TGTGCCACCGGGCCACAGGGGGGGAATCAGCCCCAGCATTTT	CATGPQGGNQPQHF
TRBV19	few	TRBD1	TRBJ1-2	TGTGCCAGTACCCGGACAGGGGGCGACTATGGCTACACCTTC	CASTRTGGDYGYTF
TRBV4-1	once	-	TRBJ2-5	TGCGCCAGCAGCCAGAGTGAGGTCCTGGAGACCCAGTACTTC	CASSQSEVLETQYF
TRBV6-5	-	TRBD2	TRBJ2-7	TGTGCCAGCAGTTACCAGGACGGGGGGACGGAGCAGTACTTC	CASSYQDGGTEQYF
TRBV13	-	TRBD1	TRBJ1-4	TGTGCCAGCAGCTTAGGGACCGGGACAGGCAATGAAAAACTGTTTTTT	CASSLGTGTGNEKLFF
TRBV11-2	-	TRBD2	TRBJ2-7	TGTGCCAGCAGCTCGATAAGCGGGATGGGGACCTACGAGCAGTACTTC	CASSSISGMGTYEQYF
TRBV11-3	-	TRBD1	TRBJ1-1	TGTGCCAGCAGCTTAGTCACAGGGGCCACGAACACTGAAGCTTTCTTT	CASSLVTGATNTEAFF
TRBV29-1	once	TRBD1	TRBJ1-1	TGCAGCGTTCCGCAGGGGGCCTACACTGAAGCTTTCTTT	CSVPQGAYTEAFF
TRBV27	-	TRBD1	TRBJ2-7	TGTGCCAGCAGTTTATTCCCCGGGACAGGGCTCTACGAGCAGTACTTC	CASSLFPGTGLYEQYF